This is a list of T cell receptor beta chains from one sample in a study of neurological immune-mediated disorders. TCRdb analysed the 5' RACE reads with MiXCR anew, one entry per CDR3 protein. The sample yields approximately 77,000 distinct CDR3 sequences, around 9.9% seen once. The sequencing sample was made of PBMCs. All receptors come from a man over 45 in good health. CDR3s include the opening cysteine and the closing phenylalanine or tryptophan. The D gene is left open where the match is weak. Not every row has a clone size; where given, it reads once, few, many or a size class.

size | J | V | D | DNA | CDR3
few | TRBJ2-2 | TRBV6-6 | TRBD2 | TGTGCCAGCAGTTACTCGGGGGAGGGGTTCACCGGGGAGCTGTTTTTT | CASSYSGEGFTGELFF
many | TRBJ1-4 | TRBV7-2 | NA | TGTGCCAGCAGCCCGGCTGGGGGGAATGAAAAACTGTTTTTT | CASSPAGGNEKLFF
many | TRBJ1-2 | TRBV10-3 | NA | TGTGCCATCAGTGCCAATGGCTACACCTTC | CAISANGYTF
many | TRBJ2-7 | TRBV5-1 | NA | TGCGCCAGCAGCTTGGGACAACAAGACGAGCAGTACTTC | CASSLGQQDEQYF
many | TRBJ2-3 | TRBV6-6 | NA | TGTGCCAGCAGTTACCGCGGCGGCATGGATACGCAGTATTTT | CASSYRGGMDTQYF
many | TRBJ2-1 | TRBV27 | TRBD2 | TGTGCCAGCAGTTCGGGGTTAGCGGGAGGGCCCAATGAGCAGTTCTTC | CASSSGLAGGPNEQFF
many | TRBJ2-1 | TRBV7-8 | TRBD2 | TGTGCCAGCAGCTTAACTAGCGGTCCCTACAATGAGCAGTTCTTC | CASSLTSGPYNEQFF
few | TRBJ2-7 | TRBV18 | TRBD1 | TGTGCCAGCTCACCAAATGCAGGGGGCGAGCAGTACTTC | CASSPNAGGEQYF
many | TRBJ1-1 | TRBV10-3 | NA | TGTGCCATCAGTGAGAAGGTCGGCGCTGAAGCTTTCTTT | CAISEKVGAEAFF
few | TRBJ1-5 | TRBV6-2/TRBV6-3 | NA | TGTGCCAGCAGTTACTCGGCGGGGGTTGGCAATCAGCCCCAGCATTTT | CASSYSAGVGNQPQHF
many | TRBJ2-1 | TRBV7-2 | NA | TGTGCCAGCAGCTGGAGGACCATATACAATGAGCAGTTCTTC | CASSWRTIYNEQFF
many | TRBJ1-4 | TRBV6-6 | NA | TGTGCCAGCAGTTACTCGTTGGGGCCCCGTAATGAAAAACTGTTTTTT | CASSYSLGPRNEKLFF
many | TRBJ1-3 | TRBV3-1 | NA | TGTGCCAGCAGCCACACAAGTTCGGGAGGACCCTCTGGAAACACCATATATTTT | CASSHTSSGGPSGNTIYF
NA | TRBJ2-7 | TRBV20-1 | TRBD2 | TGCAGTGCTAGAGATGCAAAAGCGGGAGGGCCTAGGTCCTACGAGCAGTACTTC | CSARDAKAGGPRSYEQYF
many | TRBJ2-3 | TRBV29-1 | NA | TGCAGCGTGGACAGTGGGAGCACAGATACGCAGTATTTT | CSVDSGSTDTQYF
medium-sized | TRBJ2-3 | TRBV12-3/TRBV12-4 | NA | TGTGCCAGCAACCCTCTTAAGGACCCAGATACGCAGTATTTT | CASNPLKDPDTQYF
many | TRBJ2-3 | TRBV5-1 | NA | TGCGCCAGCAGCTTAACAACTAGGACAGATACGCAGTATTTT | CASSLTTRTDTQYF
NA | TRBJ2-2 | TRBV2 | NA | TGTGCCAGCAATGGGGACGCCGGGGAGCTGTTTTTT | CASNGDAGELFF
many | TRBJ2-1 | TRBV3-1 | TRBD1 | TGTGCCAGCAGCCCTCCAACCGGGACAGGGCTTTATGAGCAGTTCTTC | CASSPPTGTGLYEQFF
NA | TRBJ2-5 | TRBV18 | NA | TGTGCCAGCTCACCAATAGTGGGGCAAGAGACCCAGTACTTC | CASSPIVGQETQYF
many | TRBJ2-1 | TRBV7-9 | NA | TGTGCCAGCAGCTTAGTTCCTGATGAGCAGTTCTTC | CASSLVPDEQFF
many | TRBJ2-5 | TRBV7-9 | NA | TGTGCCAGCAGCTTTCCGGCTGGCGGGGGCAAAGAGACCCAGTACTTC | CASSFPAGGGKETQYF
many | TRBJ2-2 | TRBV5-1 | TRBD2 | TGCGCCAGCAGTCCTCCGGGACTAGCGGGGACCGGGGAGCTGTTTTTT | CASSPPGLAGTGELFF
many | TRBJ1-2 | TRBV6-5 | TRBD1 | TGTGCCAGCAGTTACTCGGACAGGGGGTTTGGCTACACCTTC | CASSYSDRGFGYTF
many | TRBJ2-5 | TRBV5-5 | TRBD2 | TGTGCCAGCAGCTTCTACCCTACTAGCGGGGGAACCCAAGAGACCCAGTACTTC | CASSFYPTSGGTQETQYF
many | TRBJ2-1 | TRBV7-9 | NA | TGTGCCAGCAGCTTTAGGAGCGATGAGCAGTTCTTC | CASSFRSDEQFF
many | TRBJ1-1 | TRBV20-1 | NA | TGCAGTGCAGCAGGGCTTCCGAACACTGAAGCTTTCTTT | CSAAGLPNTEAFF
NA | TRBJ2-2 | TRBV20-1 | NA | TGCAGTGCTAGAGTAGTTAATATCGGGGAGCTGTTTTTT | CSARVVNIGELFF
many | TRBJ1-1 | TRBV5-1 | TRBD1 | TGCGCCAGCAATTCCGGGACAGGGAACACTGAAGCTTTCTTT | CASNSGTGNTEAFF
many | TRBJ2-7 | TRBV5-1 | TRBD2 | TGCGCCAGCAGCTTGGGACTAGCGGGAGTCTACGAGCAGTACTTC | CASSLGLAGVYEQYF
many | TRBJ1-3 | TRBV7-2 | TRBD1 | TGTGCCAGCAGCTGGCGGGGACAGCGGGGAGAGACCATATATTTT | CASSWRGQRGETIYF
many | TRBJ2-7 | TRBV5-5 | NA | TGTGCCAGCAGCTTCAAAAACCGGTACGAGCAGTACTTC | CASSFKNRYEQYF
many | TRBJ1-2 | TRBV6-5 | NA | TGTGCCAGCAGTTACTCGTTCGGAGACTATGGCTACACCTTC | CASSYSFGDYGYTF
many | TRBJ2-3 | TRBV5-1 | TRBD2 | TGCGCCAGCAGCCCGCAAGCGGGGGCACGCACAGATACGCAGTATTTT | CASSPQAGARTDTQYF
many | TRBJ2-2 | TRBV6-5 | NA | TGTGCCAGCAGTTCCCCGGGACAAGTTGCCGGGGAGCTGTTTTTT | CASSSPGQVAGELFF